This T cell receptor beta chain was found in a study of graft-versus-host responses after intestinal transplantation. About the study: Uniformly, recipients were administered anti-thymocyte globulin induction with subsequent tacrolimus and steroids for around three years.

Here immunoSEQ multiplex PCR was the method, and the copy in TCRdb shows in-frame clones only, minus some. There are tens of thousands of clones in the sample; 80% to 90% occur only once, and approximately 0.6% lies in the top ten. Germline CDR1 SGHVS, CDR2 FQNEAQ. Trimming took 5 bases from V and 6 from J, leaving 11 bases between them. The CDR3 length is 13 residues. This clone occurred once. The target antigen is unknown. This TCR derives from a human donor who was the organ donor for an intestinal transplant. The V and J genes are TRBV7-8 and TRBJ2-1, with D perhaps TRBD2 (6 bases). Sequences were derived from unstimulated CD4+ T cells sorted from spleen or lymph node cells, sampled before transplant. This CDR3 is CASSARDFNEQFF. In DNA form, the CDR3 reads TGTGCCAGCAGCGCCCGGGACTTCAATGAGCAGTTCTTC.